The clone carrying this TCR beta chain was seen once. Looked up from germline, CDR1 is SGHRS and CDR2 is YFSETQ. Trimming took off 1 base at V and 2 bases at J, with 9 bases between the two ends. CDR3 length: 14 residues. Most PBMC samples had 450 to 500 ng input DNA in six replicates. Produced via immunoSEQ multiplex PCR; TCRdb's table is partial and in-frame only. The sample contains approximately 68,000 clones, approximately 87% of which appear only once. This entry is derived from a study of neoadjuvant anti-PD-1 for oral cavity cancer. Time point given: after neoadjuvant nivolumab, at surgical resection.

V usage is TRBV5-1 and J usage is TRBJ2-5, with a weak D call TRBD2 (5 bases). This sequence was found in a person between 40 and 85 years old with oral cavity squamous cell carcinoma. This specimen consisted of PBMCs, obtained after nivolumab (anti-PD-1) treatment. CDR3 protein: CASSLRPGQETQYF. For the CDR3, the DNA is TGCGCCAGCAGCTTGAGGCCGGGGCAAGAGACCCAGTACTTC.